The 24 T cell receptor beta chains below all came from one sample that was sequenced in a study of blood T cell repertoires in COVID-19. The protocol was immunoSEQ multiplex PCR, while the TCRdb copy is restricted to in-frame clones and leaves out a portion. The top ten hold 5% to 6.5% of the sample, which has tens of thousands of clones, about 88% seen once. The sequencing input was peripheral blood. Receptors originate from a man older than 75 in a cohort sampled during active COVID-19.

The chain carries TRBV7-8 and TRBJ2-7; possibly TRBD1 for D (6 bases). Germline CDR1 is SGHVS and CDR2 is FQNEAQ. The V end lost 7 bases, the J end lost 2 bases, and 15 bases lay between the germline ends. The CDR3 spans 14 residues. The CDR3 loop reads CASTPGNRAYEQYF. CDR3 coding DNA: TGTGCCAGCACCCCAGGGAACAGGGCCTACGAGCAGTACTTC. The complete variable domain, with remaining parts taken from reference TRBV7-8 and TRBJ2-7, reads GAGVSQSPRYKVAKRGQDVALRCDPISGHVSLFWYQQALGQGPEFLTYFQNEAQLDKSGLPSDRFFAERPEGSVSTLKIQRTQQEDSAVYLCASTPGNRAYEQYFGPGTRLTVT.

V gene TRBV2 combines with J gene TRBJ2-1, with 8 bases lining up with TRBD1. With 2 bases clipped from V and 5 bases from J, the junction kept 5 bases outside the gene matches. This CDR3 spans 15 amino acids. Per the germline V gene, CDR1 is SNHLY and CDR2 is FYNNEI. DNA for the CDR3: TGTGCCAGCAGTGAAAGGGCAGGGGGCAACAATGAGCAGTTCTTC. Its protein product is CASSERAGGNNEQFF.

This clone was detected a few times. This rearrangement joins TRBV6-5 to TRBJ1-2, with TRBD1 matching 11 bases. J gave up 6 bases and V 6 bases, and 6 bases lay outside the gene matches. CDR1 is MNHEY and CDR2 is SVGAGI in the germline V gene. CDR3 length equals 14 residues. The CDR3 nucleotides are TGTGCCAGCAGAAGGACAGGGGGCACCCATGGCTACACCTTC. Amino acids: CASRRTGGTHGYTF.

The chain employs TRBV7-9 and TRBJ2-3; D is perhaps TRBD2 (6 bases). There are 17 residues in the CDR3. Trimming stripped 1 base from V and 0 bases from J, with 14 bases between. CDR1 and CDR2 (germline): SEHNR, FQNEAQ (reference sequence). The CDR3 loop reads CASSLGGGFWSTDTQYF. CDR3 DNA sequence: TGTGCCAGCAGCTTAGGAGGAGGGTTCTGGAGCACAGATACGCAGTATTTT.

The CDR3 sequence: CASSATGNSNQPQHF. The CDR3 nucleotides read TGTGCCAGCAGCGCGACAGGGAACAGCAATCAGCCCCAGCATTTT. The chain employs TRBV9 and TRBJ1-5; TRBD1 agrees at 7 bases. Losses at the gene ends were 3 bases for V and 1 base for J; bases not matched to a gene: 4. The CDR3 spans 15 residues. CDR1 SGDLS and CDR2 YYNGEE come from the germline V gene.

This rearrangement joins TRBV6-5 to TRBJ1-3; unclear D gene. The CDR3 covers 15 residues. Germline lookup yields CDR1 MNHEY and CDR2 SVGAGI. V gave up 4 bases and J gave up 0 bases, with 10 bases separating them. CDR3 amino acids: CASSSPLLSGNTIYF. CDR3 sequence (DNA): TGTGCCAGCAGTTCTCCCCTTCTCTCTGGAAACACCATATATTTT.

This chain links TRBV30 with TRBJ1-1; 8 bases align to TRBD1. V was clipped by 3 bases and J by 4 bases; unmatched bases: 4. CDR3 size: 13 residues. Germline lookup yields CDR1 GTSNPN and CDR2 SVGIG (reference sequence). CDR3 amino acids: CAWSRQGSTEAFF. DNA of the CDR3: TGTGCCTGGAGCCGACAGGGGTCCACTGAAGCTTTCTTT.

By its share, this clone is medium-sized. The chain uses TRBV11-2 and TRBJ2-1, with TRBD2 matching over 10 bases. This CDR3 region has 16 residues. Germline CDR1 and CDR2: SGHAT and FQNNGV. Trimming removed 5 bases from V and 7 bases from J; junction bases left unmatched: 11. Written as DNA, the CDR3 is TGTGCCAGCAGCCATGCAAGCGGGAGGGCCGGTAATGAGCAGTTCTTC. This sequence encodes CASSHASGRAGNEQFF.

This clone was detected only once. This chain connects TRBV28 to TRBJ2-5; maybe TRBD2 (5 bases). Germline CDR1 MDHEN, CDR2 SYDVKM. The V gene lost 1 base and the J gene lost 9 bases, with 21 bases spanning the gap. The CDR3 length is 16 residues. The CDR3 DNA is TGTGCCAGCAGTTTATCGCCCCAATTTTTCGAGAGGGCCCAGTACTTC. It is translated as CASSLSPQFFERAQYF.

The chain has TRBV6-5 and TRBJ1-1; no definite D call. From germline, CDR1 is MNHEY and CDR2 SVGAGI. The V end lost 5 bases, the J end lost 7 bases, and 11 bases lay between the germline ends. This CDR3 comprises 12 residues. CDR3: CASSNREFEAFF. In DNA form, the CDR3 reads TGTGCCAGCAGTAATAGAGAATTTGAAGCTTTCTTT.

The chain joins TRBV6-2 or TRBV6-3 to TRBJ2-3; D is uncertain. The CDR3 is made up of 14 amino acids. V lost 5 bases and J lost 0, with 9 bases in between. CDR1 is MNHEY, CDR2 SVGEGT, per germline. CDR3 in amino acids: CASSHKSSTDTQYF. The CDR3 nucleotides are TGTGCCAGCAGTCACAAGTCTAGCACAGATACGCAGTATTTT.

The sample holds a few counts of this clone. The CDR3 protein is CASSLSSGRGNEQFF. The CDR3 DNA reads as TGCGCCAGCAGCTTGTCGAGCGGGAGAGGCAATGAGCAGTTCTTC. The chain links TRBV5-1 to TRBJ2-1, with 8 bases that match TRBD2. The germline V gene has CDR1 SGHRS and CDR2 YFSETQ. CDR3 length: 15 residues. V shed 1 base, J shed 6 bases, and the junction held 6 bases outside the gene matches.

The chain recombines TRBV7-9 with TRBJ1-2; 9 bases line up with TRBD1. J lost 5 bases, V lost 6 bases, and 7 bases had no gene match. Germline assignment: CDR1 SEHNR and CDR2 FQNEAQ (reference sequence). The CDR3 runs to 14 residues. The CDR3 sequence is CASRQTGGLYGYTF. As DNA, the CDR3 is TGTGCCAGCAGACAAACAGGGGGCCTATATGGCTACACCTTC.

The chain recombines TRBV5-6 with TRBJ1-2; TRBD1 agrees at 7 bases. V trimming: 0 bases; J trimming: 4 bases; junction bases outside the gene matches: 9. CDR1 and CDR2 (germline): SGHDT, YYEEEE. This CDR3 is 16 amino acids long. CDR3 nucleotides: TGTGCCAGCAGCTTGGCCTCCACAGGGGATGCCTATGGCTACACCTTC. Translating gives CASSLASTGDAYGYTF.

V is TRBV7-9 and J is TRBJ2-7, with 7 bases lining up with TRBD1. The CDR3 contains 15 residues. Germline CDR1 reads SEHNR; CDR2 reads FQNEAQ (reference sequence). The trim removed 3 bases at V and 1 base at J, leaving 6 bases unmatched. The CDR3 protein is CASSLSQTGSYEQYF. The CDR3 DNA reads TGTGCCAGCAGCTTGTCCCAGACAGGGTCCTACGAGCAGTACTTC.

V gene TRBV25-1 combines with J gene TRBJ1-2; D remains unclear. Germline CDR1 reads MGHDK; CDR2 reads SYGVNS. This CDR3 is 14 amino acids long. Between the trimmed V and J ends, which lost 0 bases and 4 bases, there was a span of 9 bases. The CDR3 DNA reads as TGTGCCAGCAGTGAATACACCCGGTCCTATGGCTACACCTTC. Protein: CASSEYTRSYGYTF.

The V call is TRBV19, the J call TRBJ1-2; 7 positions agree with TRBD1. Per the germline V gene, CDR1 is LNHDA and CDR2 is SQIVND (reference sequence). CDR3 length: 15 amino acids. V was pared by 5 bases and J by 0 bases, with 6 bases of the junction left unmatched. The CDR3 coding sequence is TGTGCCAGTAGTCTGACAGGGCTTGCTAACTATGGCTACACCTTC. It is translated as CASSLTGLANYGYTF.

This clone was observed once. The rearrangement links TRBV7-3 to TRBJ2-3, with 10 bases fitting TRBD1. In germline, CDR1 is SGHTA, CDR2 FQGTGA. This CDR3 region has 13 residues. Trimming took 8 bases from V and 5 from J; bases not matched to a gene: 4. The CDR3 is CASRQGAGDTQYF. The CDR3 coding sequence is TGTGCCAGCCGACAGGGGGCAGGAGATACGCAGTATTTT.

Only a few counts were recorded for this clone. The V call is TRBV11-3, the J call TRBJ2-3, with 16 bases that match TRBD2. Germline V gives CDR1 SGHNT, CDR2 YENEEA. V lost 5 bases and J lost 2; bases outside the gene matches: 10. The CDR3 is made up of 19 amino acids. The CDR3 nucleotides read TGTGCCAGCAGCATGGGACTAGCGGGAGGGCCGGGACACACAGATACGCAGTATTTT. Its translation is CASSMGLAGGPGHTDTQYF.

The chain has TRBV6-6 and TRBJ1-3; D ambiguous. CDR3 length equals 12 residues. Germline V gene lookup returns CDR1 MNHNY and CDR2 SVGAGI (reference sequence). The CDR3 loop reads CACFSSGNTIYF. The DNA for the CDR3 is TGTGCGTGCTTCAGCTCTGGAAACACCATATATTTT.

V usage is TRBV15 and J usage is TRBJ2-3; TRBD2 matches at 9 bases. The CDR3 consists of 16 residues. Germline V gene sequence: CDR1 LNHNV, CDR2 YYDKDF (reference sequence). V shed 4 bases, J shed 0 bases, and the junction held 5 bases outside the gene matches. CDR3 bases: TGTGCCACCAGCAAGCGGGGGGACCCAAGCACAGATACGCAGTATTTT. This translates into CATSKRGDPSTDTQYF.

This clone was seen more than once but under ten times. This chain joins TRBV6-5 and TRBJ2-7; 8 positions match TRBD1. V trimming: 6 bases; J trimming: 3 bases; junction bases outside the gene matches: 4. CDR3 length equals 13 residues. Germline lookup yields CDR1 MNHEY and CDR2 SVGAGI. CDR3 DNA sequence: TGTGCCAGCAGGTTGACAGGGGTCTACGAGCAGTACTTC. It is translated as CASRLTGVYEQYF.

V is TRBV21-1 and J is TRBJ2-1; the D call of TRBD1 is as the table states it, not checked on the DNA. TRBV21-1 is marked as a pseudogene. The CDR3 is 13 residues long. As DNA, the CDR3 is TGTGCCAGCACCGTCAGTCTCCACAATGAGCAGTTCTTC. This gives the protein CASTVSLHNEQFF.

The chain links TRBV5-4 to TRBJ1-2; 8 nucleotides agree with TRBD1. Germline V gene data show CDR1 as SGHNT and CDR2 as YYREEE (reference sequence). The ends lost 7 bases at V and 11 bases at J; junction bases unmatched: 10. The length of the CDR3 is 12 residues. The CDR3 spells CASSPGGTGYTF. CDR3 in DNA: TGTGCCAGCTCCCCAGGGGGCACGGGGTACACCTTC.